Shown below are 28 T cell receptor beta chains from a single sample sequenced in a study of blood T cell repertoires in COVID-19. Libraries were prepared by immunoSEQ multiplex PCR; TCRdb keeps only in-frame clonotypes and omits some of them. There are roughly 80,000 clones in the sample; roughly 90% occur only once, and about 2.9% lies in the top ten. Specimen: peripheral blood. These receptor sequences come from a woman of 80 years or more with acute or convalescent COVID-19.

The chain combines TRBV28 with TRBJ1-5; D call uncertain. The CDR3 covers 13 residues. V shed 8 bases and J shed 7 bases, with 15 bases lying between them. Germline lookup yields CDR1 MDHEN and CDR2 SYDVKM. CDR3 nucleotide sequence: TGTGCCAGCGAATCTGTTACCCGGCAGCCCCAGCATTTT. Encoded protein: CASESVTRQPQHF.

The V call is TRBV12-3 or TRBV12-4, the J call TRBJ1-1, with D perhaps TRBD1 (5 bases). V was shortened by 10 bases and J by 7 bases, with 16 bases between the two germline ends. The CDR3 totals 12 residues. The CDR3 DNA reads as TGTGCCACGACAGCATACTGGGGTGAAGCTTTCTTT. It encodes CATTAYWGEAFF.

The CDR3 region has the DNA TGTGCCAGCAGGTCGGTGAACACTGAAGCTTTCTTT. The encoded protein is CASRSVNTEAFF. The rearrangement joins TRBV28 to TRBJ1-1; D not certain. Trimming removed 6 bases from V and 0 bases from J, with 5 bases in between. Germline CDR1 is MDHEN and CDR2 is SYDVKM. CDR3 length: 12 amino acids.

This chain links TRBV27 with TRBJ2-2, with TRBD1 identical over 7 bases. V shed 5 bases, J shed 4 bases, and the junction held 7 bases outside the gene matches. Germline loops: CDR1 MNHEY, CDR2 SMNVEV (reference sequence). The CDR3 totals 15 residues. The CDR3 reads CASSPRQGTTGELFF. The CDR3 DNA reads TGTGCCAGCAGTCCCAGACAGGGTACCACCGGGGAGCTGTTTTTT.

The count of this clone is one. J is TRBJ2-1 and V is TRBV19, with 8 nucleotides matching TRBD2. V trimming: 4 bases; J trimming: 4 bases; junction bases outside the gene matches: 6. Germline V lookup: CDR1 LNHDA, CDR2 SQIVND (reference sequence). The CDR3 consists of 15 residues. CDR3 DNA: TGTGCCAGTAGTAGCGGACTAGCAGCTTACAATGAGCAGTTCTTC. Protein sequence: CASSSGLAAYNEQFF.

This chain uses TRBV18 with TRBJ1-1; 7 nucleotides line up with TRBD1. This CDR3 has 15 amino acids. V lost 1 base and J lost 0; bases outside the gene matches: 2. Germline V gene lookup returns CDR1 KGHSH and CDR2 LQKENI. The CDR3 DNA sequence: TGTGCCAGCTCACCACGCACAGGGGTGAACACTGAAGCTTTCTTT. The encoded protein is CASSPRTGVNTEAFF.

This chain links TRBV7-3 with TRBJ1-2, with 7 bases fitting TRBD1. Unmatched junction bases numbered 5, after V lost 5 bases and J lost 2 bases. In germline, CDR1 is SGHTA, CDR2 FQGTGA. The CDR3 has 14 amino acids. The CDR3 here is CASSPGTANYGYTF. The CDR3 region has the DNA TGTGCCAGCAGCCCGGGGACAGCAAACTATGGCTACACCTTC.

CDR3 coding DNA: TGTGCCAGCAGTTTATGGGCGGGAGGACCTAACACCGGGGAGCTGTTTTTT. It is translated as CASSLWAGGPNTGELFF. The genes are TRBV28 and TRBJ2-2, with 8 bases matching TRBD2. The CDR3 runs 17 residues. V lost 0 bases to trimming and J lost 2 bases; unmatched junction nucleotides: 5. Germline loops: CDR1 MDHEN, CDR2 SYDVKM.

This sequence joins TRBV13 and TRBJ2-7; 10 nucleotides agree with TRBD2. The CDR3 is 18 residues long. The V gene end was trimmed by 5 bases and the J gene end by 2 bases; junction bases not matched to a gene: 15. CDR1 and CDR2 from the germline V gene are PRHDT and FYEKMQ (reference sequence). CDR3 coding DNA: TGTGCCAGCAGCCCCCGGGTGGTCAGCGGGAGGGAACCCTACGAGCAGTACTTC. Translating it yields CASSPRVVSGREPYEQYF.

The chain links TRBV11-2 to TRBJ2-7, with D hard to call. CDR1 SGHAT and CDR2 FQNNGV come from the germline V gene. V lost 1 base and J lost 5, with 12 bases in between. The CDR3 extends over 14 amino acids. Here the CDR3 DNA reads TGTGCCAGCAGCTTAGCCCTCGTTCCCCACGAGCAGTACTTC. Translation: CASSLALVPHEQYF.

The chain carries TRBV10-3 and TRBJ2-3; D remains ambiguous. Germline V gene sequence: CDR1 ENHRY, CDR2 SYGVKD. The CDR3 contains 11 residues. The V end was cut by 8 bases, the J end by 5 bases, with 8 bases between. CDR3 nucleotide sequence: TGTGCCATCCTGGCGGTAGATACGCAGTATTTT. It encodes CAILAVDTQYF.

J is TRBJ1-1 and V is TRBV5-6; 10 bases agree with TRBD1. Trimming took 2 bases from V and 3 from J; bases not matched to a gene: 4. CDR1 and CDR2 from the germline V gene are SGHDT and YYEEEE. The CDR3 loop spans 15 amino acids. The CDR3 loop is CASSFPGQGDTEAFF. The CDR3 DNA sequence: TGTGCCAGCAGCTTCCCAGGACAGGGGGACACTGAAGCTTTCTTT.

V usage is TRBV7-2 and J usage is TRBJ1-1; 11 nucleotides line up with TRBD1. CDR1 and CDR2 from the germline V gene are SGHTA and FQGNSA. This CDR3 region has 16 residues. V lost 1 base and J lost 4; bases outside the gene matches: 5. The DNA of the CDR3 is TGTGCCAGCAGCTTAGTTGGGACAGGGGGAGGCACTGAAGCTTTCTTT. Protein: CASSLVGTGGGTEAFF.

This chain connects TRBV28 to TRBJ1-1; 7 positions match TRBD1. Germline V gene lookup returns CDR1 MDHEN and CDR2 SYDVKM. The CDR3 totals 14 residues. Trimming removed 6 bases from V and 2 bases from J; junction bases left unmatched: 6. Written as DNA, the CDR3 is TGTGCCAGCAGACCCCAGGGGGGTAACACTGAAGCTTTCTTT. Protein sequence: CASRPQGGNTEAFF.

The chain links TRBV10-3 to TRBJ2-1, with D possibly TRBD2 on 5 matching bases. The germline V and J ends were trimmed by 8 bases and 8 bases, with 19 bases remaining between them. This CDR3 has 14 amino acids. Germline V gene data show CDR1 as ENHRY and CDR2 as SYGVKD. The CDR3 DNA reads as TGTGCCATCTCCACCTCCGACGGAGGATATGAGCAGTTCTTC. It codes for CAISTSDGGYEQFF.

The chain couples TRBV5-5 to TRBJ2-6; D ambiguous. There are 14 residues in the CDR3. Looked up from germline, CDR1 is SGHKS and CDR2 is YYEKEE (reference sequence). V was shortened by 1 base and J by 2 bases, with 4 bases between the two germline ends. This chain's CDR3 is CASSLSAGANVLTF. CDR3 bases: TGTGCCAGCAGCTTGTCGGCTGGGGCCAACGTCCTGACTTTC.

DNA for the CDR3: TGTGCCAGCAGTGTTTTTCTCGGGACAGGGTATGTCGAGCAGTACTTC. Protein product: CASSVFLGTGYVEQYF. The chain couples TRBV6-1 to TRBJ2-7; 9 bases line up with TRBD1. Germline loops: CDR1 MNHNS, CDR2 SASEGT. This CDR3 region has 16 residues. The trim removed 4 bases at V and 6 bases at J, leaving 13 bases unmatched.

The CDR3 here is CASSLSGNGHEQYF. CDR3 sequence (DNA): TGTGCCAGCTCTCTTAGCGGGAATGGCCACGAGCAGTACTTC. The J gene is TRBJ2-7, the V gene TRBV18; 8 nucleotides agree with TRBD2. There are 14 residues in the CDR3. Germline values: CDR1 KGHSH, CDR2 LQKENI. The J segment lost 5 bases and the V segment lost 6 bases, leaving 9 bases of the junction unmatched. The complete variable domain, with remaining parts taken from reference TRBV18 and TRBJ2-7, reads NAGVMQNPRHLVRRRGQEARLRCSPMKGHSHVYWYRQLPEEGLKFMVYLQKENIIDESGMPKERFSAEFPKEGPSILRIQQVVRGDSAAYFCASSLSGNGHEQYFGPGTRLTVT.

The V call is TRBV6-1, the J call TRBJ2-3; 7 bases align to TRBD2. Germline trimming cut 1 base from V and 0 bases from J; bases unmatched to any gene: 10. There are 18 residues in the CDR3. The germline V gene encodes CDR1 MNHNS and CDR2 SASEGT. Written as DNA, the CDR3 is TGTGCCAGCAGTGAAGGGTGGTTACTAGCGATCAGCACAGATACGCAGTATTTT. This translates into CASSEGWLLAISTDTQYF.

V and J are TRBV5-1 and TRBJ2-1, with TRBD2 matching over 11 bases. The CDR3 consists of 16 residues. Germline CDR1 SGHRS, CDR2 YFSETQ. With 1 base clipped from V and 10 bases from J, the junction kept 10 bases outside the gene matches. This CDR3 is CASSLILAGGGGEQFF. CDR3 nucleotide sequence: TGCGCCAGCAGCTTGATCCTAGCGGGAGGCGGCGGCGAGCAGTTCTTC.

The chain links TRBV21-1 to TRBJ2-7; the table's D call of TRBD1 was not tested on the DNA. TRBV21-1 is a documented pseudogene. The CDR3 spans 18 residues. CDR3 in amino acids: CASSKEIYRDRAIYEQYF. CDR3 in DNA: TGTGCCAGCAGCAAAGAAATTTATAGGGACAGGGCTATCTACGAGCAGTACTTC.

The chain employs TRBV4-2 and TRBJ2-3, with D perhaps TRBD2 (6 bases). Germline V gives CDR1 LGHNA, CDR2 YNFKEQ. V gave up 1 base and J gave up 2 bases, with 16 bases separating them. The CDR3 consists of 17 residues. CDR3 sequence reads: CASSQAPPGTDTDTQYF. Written as DNA, the CDR3 is TGTGCCAGCAGCCAAGCTCCTCCCGGGACTGACACAGATACGCAGTATTTT.

This sequence joins TRBV15 and TRBJ2-3, with no clear D. The CDR3 is 13 residues long. The germline gives CDR1 LNHNV, CDR2 YYDKDF (reference sequence). V lost 2 bases to trimming and J lost 7 bases, with 10 bases between them. CDR3 sequence: CATSRSTTHTQYF. The CDR3 nucleotides are TGTGCCACCAGCAGATCGACAACGCATACGCAGTATTTT.

The chain is built from TRBV3-1 (or the pseudogene TRBV3-2) and TRBJ2-7; 7 nucleotides align to TRBD2. The CDR3 spans 19 residues. CDR1 LGHDT and CDR2 YNNKEL come from the germline V gene (reference sequence). V trimming: 4 bases; J trimming: 2 bases; junction bases outside the gene matches: 20. Here the CDR3 reads CASSPTLDKEQRGPYEQYF. The CDR3 DNA follows: TGTGCCAGCAGCCCCACCCTGGATAAGGAACAGCGGGGCCCCTACGAGCAGTACTTC.

The chain carries TRBV6-6 and TRBJ2-1; weak D call: TRBD1 (6 bases). The V gene lost 4 bases and the J gene lost 5 bases, with 12 bases spanning the gap. This CDR3 is built from 14 residues. CDR1 and CDR2 (germline): MNHNY, SVGAGI (reference sequence). The DNA for the CDR3 is TGTGCCAGCAGTTTAACCGGGACACACAATGAGCAGTTCTTC. Its translation is CASSLTGTHNEQFF.

This sequence joins TRBV7-2 and TRBJ2-4; 7 nucleotides agree with TRBD1. CDR3 length equals 14 residues. The V segment lost 5 bases and the J segment 1 base; nucleotides outside the gene matches: 2. The germline gives CDR1 SGHTA, CDR2 FQGNSA. The chain's CDR3 is CASSQDRAKNIQYF. In nucleotides, the CDR3 is TGTGCCAGCAGCCAGGACAGGGCCAAAAACATTCAGTACTTC.

V gene TRBV10-2 combines with J gene TRBJ1-2, with 8 bases that match TRBD1. Losses at the gene ends were 6 bases for V and 2 bases for J; bases not matched to a gene: 11. The CDR3 is 16 amino acids. Germline CDR1 reads WSHSY; CDR2 reads SAAADI. The CDR3 loop reads CASRAADRGPNYGYTF. The DNA of the CDR3 is TGCGCCAGCAGAGCCGCTGACAGGGGACCAAACTATGGCTACACCTTC.

This rearrangement joins TRBV20-1 to TRBJ1-1; D may be TRBD1 (5 bases). Per the germline V gene, CDR1 is DFQATT and CDR2 is SNEGSKA (reference sequence). CDR3 length: 14 residues. Trimming stripped 3 bases from V and 2 bases from J, with 13 bases between. The CDR3 DNA reads TGCAGTGCTAGTGCGGGGGACCCTAACACTGAAGCTTTCTTT. Translated: CSASAGDPNTEAFF.